This entry features one T cell receptor (beta chain) sequence. Its antigen remains unidentified. Germline values: CDR1 SGHRS, CDR2 YFSETQ. Deletions cut 5 bases from V and 5 bases from J, with 11 bases between. This CDR3 region has 13 residues. No infections or other immune events were documented during collection. This sample was included in a study of identifying expanded T cells in peripheral blood. TCRdb's copy holds only in-frame clones and misses some; the assay was immunoSEQ multiplex PCR. Among around 60,000 clones listed, around four fifths were seen once. Study conclusions and caveats: Variance in clone template counts between roughly two-week samples significantly increased with total template count across all healthy donors. Over approximately two and four weeks, about 17 and 20 clones changed, versus approximately 1.2 between replicates.

The chain recombines TRBV5-1 with TRBJ1-5, with D unresolved. The source material was blood. This receptor was taken from a person aged 18-69 years in good health. The CDR3, as DNA: TGCGCCAGCAGGGCAGGCCTAGATCAGCCCCAGCATTTT. It translates to CASRAGLDQPQHF.